This TCR beta chain was sequenced for a study of T cell clones after liver transplantation. Background on the study: TCRbeta sequencing after a pre-transplant mixed lymphocyte reaction identified graft-donor-reactive clones, later tracked in post-transplant blood. Pre-transplant mixed lymphocyte reactions yielded third-party-reactive TCRbeta sequences as comparators for graft-donor-reactive sequences. Timepoints were pre-transplant, pre-withdrawal, and after withdrawal was completed or failed.

Findings and caveats of the study: These preliminary findings come from unstandardized post-transplant sampling times.

Some clones are missing from TCRdb's copy, which holds only in-frame ones; the method was immunoSEQ multiplex PCR. The table records 9,000 to 10,000 clones, roughly 85% of them present only once. The count of this clone is one. As yet, its antigen is unknown. This CDR3 has 14 amino acids. Germline loops: CDR1 SGHVS, CDR2 FQNEAQ. The ends were cut back, 1 base at V and 0 bases at J, with 6 bases in the middle. V usage is TRBV7-8 and J usage is TRBJ2-5; D possibly corresponds to TRBD2 (5 bases). The specimen was CD8+ T cells from blood, collected before liver transplant. The TCR comes from a human donor who received a liver transplant. The CDR3: CASSLETNQETQYF. For the CDR3, the DNA is TGTGCCAGCAGCTTAGAGACTAACCAAGAGACCCAGTACTTC.